Presented here are 18 T cell receptor beta chains from one specimen sequenced in a study of T cells in Graves' hyperthyroidism and ophthalmopathy. The CDR3 regions of TCR beta were amplified from RNA transcripts. HTBI primers drove first-round RT-PCR of the TCR CDR3. TCRdb ran MiXCR on the multiplex PCR reads and lists one entry per CDR3 protein. The sample holds almost 600,000 distinct CDR3 sequences, about 15% seen once. Sequenced material: blood. Receptors were obtained from a woman aged 25 to 45 with Graves' hyperthyroidism that later progressed to Graves' ophthalmopathy.

This clonotype was recorded at least ten times. The chain is built from TRBV6-1 and TRBJ1-5; D may be TRBD1 (6 bases). This CDR3 spans 13 amino acids. V dropped 6 bases and J dropped 6 bases, with 12 bases sitting between them. Germline V lookup: CDR1 MNHNS, CDR2 SASEGT. This CDR3 reads CASRPQGGQPQHF. DNA of the CDR3: TGTGCCAGCAGGCCACAGGGCGGTCAGCCCCAGCATTTT.

A few counts support this clonotype. The chain links TRBV29-1 to TRBJ1-2; the D is unclear. Germline-derived CDR1 and CDR2 are SQVTM and ANQGSEA. Deletions cut 4 bases from V and 6 bases from J, with 15 bases between. The CDR3 length is 13 residues. CDR3 nucleotide sequence: TGCAGCGTTGTTGTCGGGGTATTGAATGGCTACACCTTC. Protein product: CSVVVGVLNGYTF.

This clonotype appeared many times. The rearrangement joins TRBV2 to TRBJ2-5; 8 positions agree with TRBD2. J was trimmed by 8 bases and V by 0 bases; bases with no gene match: 8. Germline CDR1 and CDR2: SNHLY and FYNNEI. The CDR3 is 15 amino acids. The CDR3 sequence is CASSEAGLAGLTQYF. CDR3 nucleotide sequence: TGTGCCAGCAGTGAAGCCGGGCTAGCGGGCCTCACCCAGTACTTC.

This clonotype appeared many times. V is TRBV6-2 or TRBV6-3 and J is TRBJ1-1, with D possibly TRBD1 on 6 matching bases. The CDR3 is 14 amino acids. V gave up 6 bases and J gave up 4 bases, with 15 bases separating them. Germline CDR1 and CDR2: MNHEY and SVGEGT. CDR3 loop: CASSQTGGSTEAFF. The CDR3 DNA reads as TGTGCCAGCAGCCAGACAGGCGGGAGCACTGAAGCTTTCTTT.

Remarks on this clonotype: A much larger clone lies one base from this, so it may be a read error. CDR3 DNA sequence: TGTGCCAGTAGTATCGGACTAGCGGGTTCTAGCGTTTACAGTGAGCAGTTCTTC. Translation: CASSIGLAGSSVYSEQFF. The V gene is TRBV19, the J gene TRBJ2-1; 11 nucleotides match TRBD2. This CDR3 has 18 amino acids. The germline gives CDR1 LNHDA, CDR2 SQIVND (reference sequence).

Concerning this clonotype: With a much larger clone just one base away, this may be a read error. The gene calls are TRBV15 and TRBJ1-1; D is possibly TRBD1 (5 bases). Looked up from germline, CDR1 is LNHNV and CDR2 is YYDKDF (reference sequence). The CDR3 has 17 residues. V lost 0 bases and J 3 bases, leaving 17 bases between the germline ends. The DNA of the CDR3 is TGTGCCACCAGCAGAGATGCCAGGGCAGCGTATTACACTGAAGCTTTCTTT. Its protein product is CATSRDARAAYYTEAFF.

With respect to this clonotype: This CDR3 is missing its conserved last phenylalanine or tryptophan, likely due to a read error. The rearrangement uses TRBV12-3 or TRBV12-4 and TRBJ2-5; D call uncertain. There are 15 residues in the CDR3. V lost 5 bases and J 4 bases, leaving 17 bases between the germline ends. CDR3: CASSVGQEGGETQYV. The DNA of the CDR3 is TGTGCCAGCAGTGTGGGTCAGGAAGGCGGAGAGACCCAGTACGTC.

This clonotype was found many times. The chain is built from TRBV29-1 and TRBJ2-3; 11 bases match TRBD2. The CDR3 contains 17 residues. Looked up from germline, CDR1 is SQVTM and CDR2 is ANQGSEA. V shed 4 bases and J 0 bases; nucleotides not matched to a gene: 9. CDR3 region: CSVGGTSGATSTDTQYF. CDR3 nucleotide sequence: TGCAGCGTTGGGGGGACTAGCGGAGCCACTAGCACAGATACGCAGTATTTT.

This clonotype showed up many times. This chain links TRBV11-2 with TRBJ1-3; maybe TRBD1 (5 bases). With 5 bases removed from V and 3 bases from J, the gap between germline ends came to 8 bases. The CDR3 extends over 13 amino acids. Per the germline V gene, CDR1 is SGHAT and CDR2 is FQNNGV. The CDR3 DNA follows: TGTGCCAGCAGCCTGGGGGGTGGAAACACCATATATTTT. Encoded protein: CASSLGGGNTIYF.

The J gene is TRBJ2-7, the V gene TRBV6-5; TRBD2 is a possible D gene (7 bases). Deletions cut 4 bases from V and 2 bases from J, with 18 bases between. The CDR3 spans 16 residues. The germline V gene encodes CDR1 MNHEY and CDR2 SVGAGI. This CDR3 reads CASSWGGRTSPYEQYF. CDR3 in DNA: TGTGCCAGCAGTTGGGGGGGCCGGACCTCCCCCTACGAGCAGTACTTC.

This clonotype occurred a few times. The chain couples TRBV20-1 to TRBJ2-7; 7 bases line up with TRBD2. After removal of 0 bases from V and 5 bases from J, the junction contained 10 bases not matched to a gene. CDR1 and CDR2 (germline): DFQATT, SNEGSKA (reference sequence). This CDR3 region has 15 residues. CDR3 sequence: CSARDEGGWRDEQYF. Written as DNA, the CDR3 is TGCAGTGCTAGAGATGAGGGAGGGTGGAGGGACGAGCAGTACTTC.

This clonotype was detected many times. The chain is built from TRBV12-3 or TRBV12-4 and TRBJ2-7; D is perhaps TRBD2 (5 bases). V dropped 2 bases and J dropped 5 bases, with 10 bases sitting between them. This CDR3 has 13 residues. The CDR3 region is CASSLLTGNEQYF. The CDR3, as DNA: TGTGCCAGCAGTTTATTGACGGGGAACGAGCAGTACTTC.

The sample holds a few counts of this clonotype. The junction departs from the called germline gene at one end, perhaps through a read error. The chain carries TRBV6-7 and TRBJ2-2; 8 bases fit TRBD1. TRBV6-7 is an ORF; its function is uncertain. This CDR3 region has 16 residues. Here the CDR3 DNA reads TGTGCCAGCAGATACTGGGGACAGGCGAACACCGGGGAGCTGTTTTTT. Translation: CASRYWGQANTGELFF.

In its sample, this clonotype was seen many times. V usage is TRBV6-2 or TRBV6-3 and J usage is TRBJ2-1, with D perhaps matching TRBD2 (5 bases). The CDR3 totals 17 residues. Germline V gene lookup returns CDR1 MNHEY and CDR2 SVGEGT. Trimming took off 7 bases at V and 0 bases at J, with 19 bases between the two ends. CDR3 loop: CASINPAEPFSYNEQFF. DNA of the CDR3: TGTGCCAGCATTAACCCAGCGGAGCCCTTCTCCTACAATGAGCAGTTCTTC.

At least ten counts were recorded for this clonotype. V usage is TRBV2 and J usage is TRBJ2-3, with D unresolved. The CDR3 length is 15 residues. Germline V gene data show CDR1 as SNHLY and CDR2 as FYNNEI. Trimming removed 7 bases from V and 3 bases from J, with 17 bases in between. The DNA for the CDR3 is TGTGCCAGCAAGGGTGGAGCCGATCATACAGATACGCAGTATTTT. This gives the protein CASKGGADHTDTQYF.

This clonotype was recorded many times. The J gene is TRBJ2-1, the V gene TRBV6-6, with 10 bases that match TRBD2. The germline CDR1 and CDR2 sequences are MNHNY and SVGAGI (reference sequence). The ends lost 2 bases at V and 6 bases at J; junction bases unmatched: 10. The CDR3 length is 17 residues. CDR3 amino acids: CASSYRPPGTSVNEQFF. The CDR3 region has the DNA TGTGCCAGCAGTTACCGACCCCCCGGGACTAGCGTCAATGAGCAGTTCTTC.

There are many counts of this clonotype. This sequence joins TRBV12-3 or TRBV12-4 and TRBJ2-3; D remains unclear. The CDR3 runs 18 residues. V was pared by 4 bases and J by 1 base, with 21 bases between. CDR3 nucleotides: TGTGCCAGCAGTTCCTGGGGTTCCCCCAGTTGGGGCACAGATACGCAGTATTTT. Residues: CASSSWGSPSWGTDTQYF.

This clonotype was seen ten or more times. This chain joins TRBV7-9 and TRBJ1-2; D might be TRBD1 (6 bases). Germline loops: CDR1 SEHNR, CDR2 FQNEAQ (reference sequence). Trimming left V 1 base short and J 7 bases short, with 10 bases between. The CDR3 has 13 amino acids. CDR3 region: CASSLGPGAGYTF. The CDR3 DNA is TGTGCCAGCAGCTTAGGACCAGGGGCTGGCTACACCTTC. Looking up the rest from reference TRBV7-9 and TRBJ1-2 gives the full variable domain: DTGVSQNPRHKITKRGQNVTFRCDPISEHNRLYWYRQTLGQGPEFLTYFQNEAQLEKSRLLSDRFSAERPKGSFSTLEIQRTEQGDSAMYLCASSLGPGAGYTFGSGTRLTVV.